The rows below give T cell receptor beta chains drawn from one sample of a study of T cell repertoires in cytomegalovirus infection. TCRdb redid the calling of the reads with MiXCR, one entry per CDR3 protein. The table lists approximately 500,000 distinct CDR3 sequences, approximately 16% of them singletons, with 20% to 30% in the top ten. The sample consisted of CD8+ T cells from PBMCs. These receptor sequences come from a human donor in good health (CMV status not recorded). Some clones in this sample may be carry-over from other donors' samples. CDR3s include the opening cysteine and the closing phenylalanine or tryptophan. D genes are given only for firm matches. Size is omitted from some rows. Given values are once, few, many or a class for expanded clones.

>TRBJ1-5|.|14|TRBV5-8|.
CASSLLGTVKPQHF
TGTGCCAGCAGCCTCCTCGGGACGGTTAAACCCCAGCATTTT
>TRBJ1-2|few|18|TRBV5-1|TRBD1
CASSSPPTGQGVFYGYTF
TGCGCCAGCAGCTCCCCCCCCACTGGACAGGGGGTATTCTATGGCTACACCTTC
>TRBJ2-2|.|15|TRBV20-1|.
CSATTTGTQTGELFF
TGCAGTGCTACTACCACTGGGACGCAGACCGGGGAGCTGTTTTTT
>TRBJ2-2|many|15|TRBV7-3|.
CASSLNQGGTGELFF
TGTGCCAGCAGCTTAAACCAGGGGGGGACCGGGGAGCTGTTTTTT
>TRBJ2-4|many|17|TRBV7-2|.
CASSLVPGPLAKNIQYF
TGTGCCAGCAGCTTAGTTCCCGGCCCCTTAGCCAAAAACATTCAGTACTTC
>TRBJ1-2|.|15|TRBV9|.
CASSAYDGTQYGYTF
TGTGCCAGCAGCGCCTATGACGGGACACAGTATGGCTACACCTTC
>TRBJ1-3|many|15|TRBV27|.
CASSLDSGLGNTIYF
TGTGCCAGCAGTTTAGACTCAGGGCTCGGAAACACCATATATTTT
>TRBJ1-5|many|14|TRBV28|TRBD1
CASSPGQGAQPQHF
TGTGCCAGCAGTCCCGGACAGGGTGCTCAGCCCCAGCATTTT
>TRBJ2-4|many|19|TRBV12-3/TRBV12-4|.
CASSAPQGLLSAAKNIQYF
TGTGCCAGCAGTGCGCCGCAGGGACTCCTCTCTGCGGCCAAAAACATTCAGTACTTC
>TRBJ2-3|many|11|TRBV7-2|.
CASSSRATQYF
TGTGCCAGCAGTTCCCGTGCCACGCAGTATTTT
>TRBJ2-5|many|14|TRBV12-3/TRBV12-4|.
CASSTLSGEETQYF
TGTGCCAGCAGTACCCTAAGCGGCGAAGAGACCCAGTACTTC
>TRBJ2-3|.|16|TRBV12-3/TRBV12-4|TRBD2
CASSPTSGRLGDTQYF
TGTGCCAGCAGTCCCACTAGCGGCAGGCTCGGAGATACGCAGTATTTT
>TRBJ2-7|.|16|TRBV18|.
CASSPPKRSSTYEQYF
TGTGCCAGCTCACCACCGAAGCGGAGCTCTACCTACGAGCAGTACTTC
>TRBJ1-1|many|15|TRBV7-9|TRBD1
CASSLVDRGYPEAFF
TGTGCCAGCAGCTTGGTTGACAGGGGTTATCCTGAAGCTTTCTTT
>TRBJ2-7|.|16|TRBV13|.
CASSLKTAGLVEEQYF
TGTGCCAGCAGCTTAAAAACGGCAGGCCTGGTTGAGGAGCAGTACTTC
>TRBJ2-3|many|18|TRBV4-1|.
CASSQGPGTGKLADTQYF
TGCGCCAGCAGCCAAGGTCCCGGGACCGGGAAACTTGCAGATACGCAGTATTTT
>TRBJ2-1|.|14|TRBV7-2|.
CASSSFLDDNEQFF
TGTGCAAGCAGCTCCTTTCTAGACGACAATGAGCAGTTCTTC
>TRBJ2-3|many|13|TRBV28|.
CASRTDKHNTQYF
TGTGCCAGCAGAACGGACAAGCACAATACGCAGTATTTT
>TRBJ2-1|.|14|TRBV28|.
CASSLHRSYNEQFF
TGTGCCAGCAGTTTACATCGCTCCTACAATGAGCAGTTCTTC
>TRBJ1-2|.|16|TRBV9|.
CASSVGGGASNYGYTF
TGTGCCAGCAGCGTAGGGGGGGGAGCTTCTAACTATGGCTACACCTTC
>TRBJ2-3|few|14|TRBV7-3|.
CASSPYGGTDTQYF
TGTGCCAGCAGCCCCTATGGGGGTACAGATACGCAGTATTTT
>TRBJ2-1|many|15|TRBV28|TRBD1
CASSLAGQGYNEQFF
TGTGCCAGCAGTTTAGCGGGACAGGGATACAATGAGCAGTTCTTC
>TRBJ1-1|many|13|TRBV6-1|.
CASRRGRNTEAFF
TGTGCCAGCAGACGGGGGAGGAACACTGAAGCTTTCTTT
>TRBJ2-1|once|17|TRBV7-6|.
CASSLAILASSKNEKFF
TGTGCCAGCAGCTTAGCGATTCTGGCTAGCTCGAAAAATGAGAAGTTCTTC
>TRBJ1-4|many|17|TRBV7-2|.
CASSSRTTGPRGEKLFF
TGTGCCAGCAGCTCTAGAACCACCGGGCCGCGTGGTGAAAAACTGTTTTTT
>TRBJ2-6|many|12|TRBV29-1|.
CSGLSGANVLTF
TGCAGCGGTCTCTCTGGGGCCAACGTCCTGACTTTC
>TRBJ2-1|.|12|TRBV28|.
CASTLGVGEQFF
TGTGCCAGCACCCTCGGCGTCGGGGAGCAGTTCTTC
>TRBJ2-5|many|16|TRBV28|.
CASSKVDYLDKETQYF
TGTGCCAGCAGTAAAGTAGACTACCTCGACAAAGAGACCCAGTACTTC
>TRBJ2-2|few|19|TRBV2|TRBD2
CASRSGQRTSGSRTGELFF
TGTGCCAGCAGGTCGGGACAGCGGACTAGCGGGAGCCGCACCGGGGAGCTGTTTTTT
>TRBJ2-4|.|16|TRBV28|TRBD2
CAKPAGDSGAKNTQYF
TGTGCGAAGCCAGCGGGAGATAGTGGGGCCAAAAACACTCAGTACTTC
>TRBJ2-1|many|13|TRBV7-9|.
CASTAGTYNEQFF
TGTGCCAGCACCGCCGGGACTTACAATGAGCAGTTCTTC
>TRBJ2-3|.|16|TRBV3-1|TRBD2
CASSQDRTSGGDTQYF
TGTGCCAGCAGCCAGGACCGGACTAGCGGGGGAGATACGCAGTATTTT
>TRBJ1-1|.|15|TRBV19|TRBD1
CASTLGTGGSTEAFF
TGTGCCAGTACCCTCGGGACAGGGGGGAGCACTGAAGCTTTCTTT
>TRBJ2-7|.|12|TRBV6-6|.
CASSGRGFEQYF
TGTGCCAGCAGTGGTCGGGGGTTCGAGCAGTACTTC
>TRBJ2-2|.|15|TRBV7-3|.
CASSSWQGNHRERFF
TGTGCCAGCAGCTCTTGGCAGGGGAATCACCGGGAGCGGTTTTTT
>TRBJ2-1|many|11|TRBV28|.
CASSFDQEQFF
TGTGCCAGCAGTTTTGACCAGGAGCAGTTCTTC
>TRBJ2-7|many|13|TRBV27|TRBD1
CASRRQGSYEQYF
TGTGCCAGCAGACGACAGGGGTCCTACGAGCAGTACTTC
>TRBJ2-1|many|14|TRBV7-9|.
CASSFGTPYNEQFF
TGTGCCAGCAGCTTTGGGACACCTTACAATGAGCAGTTCTTC
>TRBJ2-7|many|13|TRBV20-1|.
CSARASEDYEQYF
TGCAGTGCTAGGGCTAGCGAGGACTACGAGCAGTACTTC
>TRBJ2-1|.|19|TRBV3-1|TRBD2
CASSHPGTSGRTSYNEQFF
TGTGCCAGCAGCCACCCCGGGACTAGCGGGAGGACTTCCTACAATGAGCAGTTCTTC
>TRBJ2-2|many|20|TRBV5-8|TRBD2
CASSLHVEAAWREYTGELFF
TGTGCCAGCAGCCTTCATGTGGAGGCAGCTTGGCGGGAGTACACCGGGGAGCTGTTTTTT
>TRBJ2-3|many|15|TRBV7-6|.
CASSLALAHSNTQYF
TGTGCCAGCAGCTTAGCCTTGGCTCACTCAAATACGCAGTATTTT
>TRBJ2-1|few|17|TRBV7-9|TRBD2
CASSQASQAGGPHEQFF
TGTGCCAGCAGCCAAGCCTCCCAAGCGGGAGGGCCCCATGAGCAGTTCTTC
>TRBJ1-4|many|14|TRBV6-1|.
CASSDGTWDEKLFF
TGTGCCAGCAGTGACGGGACCTGGGATGAAAAACTGTTTTTT
>TRBJ2-1|many|15|TRBV11-2|.
CASSLLRSSYNEQFF
TGTGCCAGCAGTCTTCTGCGGAGCTCCTACAATGAGCAGTTCTTC
>TRBJ2-3|many|12|TRBV7-2|.
CASSLVFDTQYF
TGTGCCAGCAGCTTAGTATTTGATACGCAGTATTTT
>TRBJ2-1|many|14|TRBV7-9|.
CASSVQHSYNEQFF
TGTGCCAGCAGCGTCCAACACTCCTACAATGAGCAGTTCTTC
>TRBJ1-6|.|14|TRBV9|.
CASSPGVLESPLHF
TGTGCCAGCAGCCCCGGGGTTTTAGAATCACCCCTCCACTTT
>TRBJ2-2|many|15|TRBV7-9|TRBD2
CASSRSGANTGELFF
TGTGCCAGCAGCCGGAGCGGGGCTAACACCGGGGAGCTGTTTTTT
>TRBJ1-6|many|14|TRBV5-4|TRBD1
CASSPDRGDSPLHF
TGTGCCAGCAGCCCGGACAGGGGTGATTCACCCCTCCACTTT
>TRBJ1-2|few|14|TRBV12-3/TRBV12-4|TRBD1
CASSATGINYGYTF
TGTGCCAGCAGTGCGACAGGGATTAACTATGGCTACACCTTC
>TRBJ2-5|few|14|TRBV27|.
CASSFGGGLETQYF
TGTGCCAGCAGTTTCGGAGGGGGCCTCGAGACCCAGTACTTC
>TRBJ2-7|.|14|TRBV28|TRBD2
CASSLRAGGPEQYF
TGTGCCAGCAGTTTAAGAGCGGGAGGGCCCGAGCAGTACTTC
>TRBJ2-5|once|13|TRBV18|.
CASSPSSTETQYF
TGTGCCAGCTCACCATCCAGTACTGAGACCCAGTACTTC
>TRBJ2-7|many|15|TRBV4-1|TRBD2
CASSQDRAGDYEQYF
TGCGCCAGCAGCCAAGATAGAGCGGGGGACTACGAGCAGTACTTC